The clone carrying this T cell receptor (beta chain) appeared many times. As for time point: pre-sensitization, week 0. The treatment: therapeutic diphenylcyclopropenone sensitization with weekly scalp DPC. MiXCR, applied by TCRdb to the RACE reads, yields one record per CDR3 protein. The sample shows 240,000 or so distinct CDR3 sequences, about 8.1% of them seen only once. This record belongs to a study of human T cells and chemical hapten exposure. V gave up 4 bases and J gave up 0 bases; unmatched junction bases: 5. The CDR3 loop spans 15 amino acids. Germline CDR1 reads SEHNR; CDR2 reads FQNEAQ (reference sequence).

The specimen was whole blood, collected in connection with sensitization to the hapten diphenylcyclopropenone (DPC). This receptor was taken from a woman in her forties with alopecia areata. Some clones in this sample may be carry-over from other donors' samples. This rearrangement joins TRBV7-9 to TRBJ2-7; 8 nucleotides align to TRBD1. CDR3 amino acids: CASSSGTGYSYEQYF. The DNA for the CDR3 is TGTGCCAGCAGCTCTGGGACAGGATACTCCTACGAGCAGTACTTC.